The rows below give T cell receptor beta chains drawn from one sample of a study of monozygotic twins with inflammatory bowel disease. Reprocessing the 5' RACE reads, TCRdb reports a single entry for every CDR3 protein and omits DNA. The table lists 300,000 to 350,000 distinct CDR3 sequences, with around 2% in the top ten. Sample: blood. These receptor sequences come from a human donor with ulcerative colitis or Crohn's disease, or a healthy co-twin of an affected twin (not recorded which). Each CDR3 is given with its conserved first and last residue.

J: TRBJ2-7
V: TRBV28
CDR3: CASSSGQGFAYEQYF

J: TRBJ2-3
V: TRBV7-9
CDR3: CASSHGTLGADTQYF

J: TRBJ2-5
V: TRBV5-5
CDR3: CASSLDGRKTQYF

J: TRBJ2-7
V: TRBV18
CDR3: CASSPPSSGEQYF

J: TRBJ1-1
V: TRBV20-1
CDR3: CSATPWGASEAFF

J: TRBJ2-5
V: TRBV5-1
CDR3: CASRVGETQYF

J: TRBJ1-6
V: TRBV6-1
CDR3: CASRPSGGASRTLHF

J: TRBJ2-2
V: TRBV5-1
CDR3: CASSLVPGAKTGELFF

J: TRBJ2-2
V: TRBV7-9
CDR3: CASRSSRWNTGELFF

J: TRBJ1-2
V: TRBV20-1
CDR3: CSAYPGRGYTF

J: TRBJ2-1
V: TRBV27
CDR3: CASSFGGLGLYNEQFF

J: TRBJ2-7
V: TRBV21-1
CDR3: CASSKGTGFSYEQYF

J: TRBJ2-5
V: TRBV29-1
CDR3: CSVGTFETQYF

J: TRBJ1-6
V: TRBV4-1
CDR3: CASSQEPETMISSYNSPLHF

J: TRBJ1-6
V: TRBV27
CDR3: CASSSVGSSYNSPLHF

J: TRBJ2-2
V: TRBV2
CDR3: CASSDPNSNTGELFF

J: TRBJ2-1
V: TRBV24-1
CDR3: CATSDPIPGLAGGPSYNEQFF